This TCR beta chain was retrieved from a study of T cell changes during pregnancy in multiple sclerosis (dated by TCRdb to between 2018 and 2021). The study in broad terms: The study examined how the T cell repertoire changed over the course of pregnancy in women with multiple sclerosis.

This clone has just a few counts. No antigen is known for it. Per-base qualities were not stored, and no clone one base away is much larger. Preparation of the library involved the immunoSEQ multiplex PCR assay. Here the immuneACCESS table is served through TCRdb, limited to in-frame sequences with V and J called. Missing clones are a known gap in these copies; in checked studies unresolved V genes cover under half, and the rest lacks a known reason. The sample includes 85,000 to 130,000 clones, with approximately 94% observed a single time. Approximately 0.97% of the sample comes from the top ten. CDR1 and CDR2 (SGHNT, YYREEE) derive from the germline V gene (reference sequence). Trimming at the junction amounts to 0 bases on V and 8 bases on J, and the germline ends lie 11 bases apart. From its cysteine to its phenylalanine, the CDR3 spans 13 amino acids. Kept here is only the CDR3 DNA, which spans 39 bases and is read in frame from base 1.

The receptor's source is a female donor with multiple sclerosis, enrolled in a pregnancy study. Sequenced material: peripheral blood, taken before pregnancy. The chain is assembled from TRBV5-4 and TRBJ1-2, with the D segment identity uncertain. The DNA is as follows: TGTGCCAGCAGCTTGGCCGACCTCGGGGGCTACACCTTC. Its protein is CASSLADLGGYTF.